This passage covers 10 T cell receptor beta chains from one sample sequenced in a study of beta chain features in type 1 diabetes. Study results and caveats: All four CD4+ subsets from Type 1 diabetes patients carried moderately but significantly shorter TCRB CDR3s.

Their specific antigens are unknown. Reverse transcription of all isolated RNA meant that expressed TCRB transcripts were sequenced. Profiled with immunoSEQ multiplex PCR; TCRdb holds only in-frame clones, not every one. The sample lists more than 300,000 clones; around 12% were seen once. Sequencing was performed on naive CD4+ T cells from blood. These receptors were collected from a woman aged 18-29 years with type 1 diabetes.

The table lists this clone with a few counts. The chain joins TRBV28 to TRBJ1-2, with 9 bases aligning to TRBD1. Germline V gene data show CDR1 as MDHEN and CDR2 as SYDVKM. The CDR3 length is 14 residues. J was trimmed by 3 bases and V by 3 bases; bases with no gene match: 2. The CDR3: CASSLGQGYYGYTF. In nucleotides, the CDR3 is TGTGCCAGCAGTTTGGGACAGGGATACTATGGCTACACCTTC.

This clone was recorded a few times. V gene TRBV7-9 combines with J gene TRBJ2-7; TRBD2 aligns across 13 bases. CDR1 is SEHNR and CDR2 is FQNEAQ in the germline V gene (reference sequence). CDR3 length: 14 amino acids. Trimming cost V 10 bases and J 4 bases; bases outside gene matches: 7. DNA for the CDR3: TGTGCCATCAAGGGACTAGCGGGGAAGTACGAGCAGTACTTC. It is translated as CAIKGLAGKYEQYF. Complete variable domain (other parts from reference TRBV7-9 and TRBJ2-7): DTGVSQNPRHKITKRGQNVTFRCDPISEHNRLYWYRQTLGQGPEFLTYFQNEAQLEKSRLLSDRFSAERPKGSFSTLEIQRTEQGDSAMYLCAIKGLAGKYEQYFGPGTRLTVT.

The chain employs TRBV14 and TRBJ1-1, with a tentative D call TRBD1 (5 bases). Trimming stripped 2 bases from V and 4 bases from J, with 11 bases between. CDR3 size: 14 residues. Germline V gene sequence: CDR1 SGHDN, CDR2 FVKESK. CDR3 sequence (DNA): TGTGCCAGCAGCCAACAGGGTGTCGGCACTGAAGCTTTCTTT. Translated, it gives CASSQQGVGTEAFF.

V usage is TRBV18 and J usage is TRBJ2-1; D remains ambiguous. There are 13 residues in the CDR3. V was cut by 2 bases and J by 5 bases, with 7 bases left in between. From germline, CDR1 is KGHSH and CDR2 LQKENI. The CDR3 DNA follows: TGTGCCAGCTCACCAAGGCAGGACAATGAGCAGTTCTTC. As protein: CASSPRQDNEQFF. The variable domain in full, with the rest retrieved from reference TRBV18 and TRBJ2-1, is NAGVMQNPRHLVRRRGQEARLRCSPMKGHSHVYWYRQLPEEGLKFMVYLQKENIIDESGMPKERFSAEFPKEGPSILRIQQVVRGDSAAYFCASSPRQDNEQFFGPGTRLTVL.

The V gene is TRBV7-9, the J gene TRBJ2-5; a weak D match, TRBD1 (5 bases). The V gene's germline CDR1 is SEHNR and CDR2 FQNEAQ (reference sequence). The CDR3 is made up of 17 amino acids. V was clipped by 1 base and J by 2 bases, with 17 bases between them. The CDR3 region has the DNA TGTGCCAGCAGCTTAGGATACCAGGGAATCCTACAAGAGACCCAGTACTTC. Translation gives CASSLGYQGILQETQYF.

The CDR3 protein is CAWSLQGLGEQFF. CDR3 nucleotide sequence: TGTGCCTGGAGCCTACAGGGTTTGGGGGAGCAGTTCTTC. The V gene is TRBV30, the J gene TRBJ2-1; possible D gene TRBD1, 6 bases. The CDR3 spans 13 residues. V was shortened by 3 bases and J by 10 bases, with 16 bases between the two germline ends. The germline V gene encodes CDR1 GTSNPN and CDR2 SVGIG (reference sequence).

This clone was found a few times. The J gene is TRBJ2-3, the V gene TRBV4-2; 9 nucleotides match TRBD2. The germline gives CDR1 LGHNA, CDR2 YNFKEQ. The CDR3 is made up of 16 amino acids. Unmatched junction bases numbered 7, after V lost 1 base and J lost 5 bases. This chain's CDR3 is CASSQAPLAGKDTQYF. CDR3 bases: TGTGCCAGCAGCCAAGCCCCGCTAGCGGGAAAAGATACGCAGTATTTT.

This clone occurred a few times. The same CDR3 can be traced to other DNA sequences in this sample. V usage is TRBV11-2 and J usage is TRBJ2-1, with 7 nucleotides matching TRBD2. There are 15 residues in the CDR3. V gave up 3 bases and J gave up 0 bases; unmatched junction bases: 2. Per germline, CDR1 SGHAT and CDR2 FQNNGV. The CDR3 DNA reads as TGTGCCAGCAGCTTCGGGGGGAGCTCCTACAATGAGCAGTTCTTC. Translating gives CASSFGGSSYNEQFF.

The genes are TRBV6-5 and TRBJ2-7, with D maybe TRBD1 (5 bases). Trimming removed 9 bases from V and 5 bases from J, with 14 bases in between. The CDR3 extends over 12 amino acids. Looked up from germline, CDR1 is MNHEY and CDR2 is SVGAGI. This CDR3 reads CASRGDAHEQYF. The CDR3 DNA reads TGTGCCAGTAGGGGCGACGCCCACGAGCAGTACTTC.

CDR3 DNA sequence: TGCGCCAGCGGCGGCCTCTACGAGCAGTACTTC. This encodes CASGGLYEQYF. This rearrangement joins TRBV4-1 to TRBJ2-7; D remains ambiguous. Trimming removed 8 bases from V and 3 bases from J, with 8 bases in between. CDR3 length: 11 amino acids. Germline CDR1 MGHRA, CDR2 YSYEKL.